What follows are 5 T cell receptor beta chains derived from one specimen sequenced in a study of T cell responses to AZD1222 COVID-19 vaccine. The data were produced by immunoSEQ multiplex PCR, yet TCRdb's version contains in-frame clones alone and is incomplete. Altogether under 70,000 clones are present, about four fifths being singletons, with the ten largest covering around 20%. Sequencing used peripheral blood, obtained on day 0 of MenACWY control vaccination. The receptors here all came from an adult in good health.

The chain couples TRBV5-1 to TRBJ2-3; D is unresolved. From germline, CDR1 is SGHRS and CDR2 YFSETQ. The length of the CDR3 is 15 residues. The germline V and J ends were trimmed by 0 bases and 5 bases, with 13 bases remaining between them. As DNA, the CDR3 is TGCGCCAGCAGCTTGGACGGCGGTTCGGAAGATACGCAGTATTTT. It encodes CASSLDGGSEDTQYF.

The V and J genes are TRBV10-3 and TRBJ1-2; TRBD1 agrees at 9 bases. This CDR3 is built from 15 residues. J lost 5 bases, V lost 4 bases, and 8 bases had no gene match. Germline loops: CDR1 ENHRY, CDR2 SYGVKD. CDR3 coding DNA: TGTGCCATCAGTGTCCGGGACAGGGACGAGTATGGCTACACCTTC. Translation: CAISVRDRDEYGYTF.

This clone occurred once. The J gene is TRBJ2-7, the V gene TRBV18; 14 bases are a match to TRBD2. This CDR3 is 16 amino acids long. The ends lost 3 bases at V and 6 bases at J; junction bases unmatched: 7. Germline V gene data show CDR1 as KGHSH and CDR2 as LQKENI. CDR3 sequence reads: CASSPPGTSGRGEQYF. Written as DNA, the CDR3 is TGTGCCAGCTCACCCCCCGGGACTAGCGGGAGAGGCGAGCAGTACTTC.

This clone appeared a single time. The chain joins TRBV3-1 (or the pseudogene TRBV3-2) to TRBJ1-6; 7 nucleotides align to TRBD1. After removal of 5 bases from V and 4 bases from J, the junction contained 8 bases not matched to a gene. Germline lookup yields CDR1 LGHDT and CDR2 YNNKEL (reference sequence). CDR3 length: 16 amino acids. The CDR3 loop reads CASSVRPQGYNSPLHF. CDR3 bases: TGTGCCAGCAGCGTCCGCCCACAGGGGTATAATTCACCCCTCCACTTT.

The chain has TRBV13 and TRBJ1-1; D remains unclear. The CDR3 has 16 residues. Germline CDR1 reads PRHDT; CDR2 reads FYEKMQ (reference sequence). V lost 1 base to trimming and J lost 0 bases, with 12 bases between them. This CDR3 is CASSLESRFMNTEAFF. CDR3 DNA sequence: TGTGCCAGCAGCTTAGAGAGCAGGTTTATGAACACTGAAGCTTTCTTT. Full variable domain (outside the CDR3, taken from reference TRBV13 and TRBJ1-1): AAGVIQSPRHLIKEKRETATLKCYPIPRHDTVYWYQQGPGQDPQFLISFYEKMQSDKGSIPDRFSAQQFSDYHSELNMSSLELGDSALYFCASSLESRFMNTEAFFGQGTRLTVV.